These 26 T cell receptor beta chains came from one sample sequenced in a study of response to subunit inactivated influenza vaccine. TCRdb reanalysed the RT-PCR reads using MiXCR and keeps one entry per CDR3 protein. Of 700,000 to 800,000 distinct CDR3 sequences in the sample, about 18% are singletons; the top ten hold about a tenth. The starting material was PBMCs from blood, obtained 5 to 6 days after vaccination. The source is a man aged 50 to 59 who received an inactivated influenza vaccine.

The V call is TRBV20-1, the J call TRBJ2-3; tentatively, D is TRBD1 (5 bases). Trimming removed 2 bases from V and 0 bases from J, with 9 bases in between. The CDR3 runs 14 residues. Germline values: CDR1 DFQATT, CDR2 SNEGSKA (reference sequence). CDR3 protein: CSARKQESTDTQYF. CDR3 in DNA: TGCAGTGCTAGAAAACAGGAGAGCACAGATACGCAGTATTTT.

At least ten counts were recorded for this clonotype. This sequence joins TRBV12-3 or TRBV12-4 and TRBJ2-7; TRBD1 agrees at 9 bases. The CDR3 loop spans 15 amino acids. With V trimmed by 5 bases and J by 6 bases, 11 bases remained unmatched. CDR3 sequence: CASSRYPGQGSEQYF. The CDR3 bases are TGTGCCAGCAGTAGATATCCGGGACAGGGCAGCGAGCAGTACTTC.

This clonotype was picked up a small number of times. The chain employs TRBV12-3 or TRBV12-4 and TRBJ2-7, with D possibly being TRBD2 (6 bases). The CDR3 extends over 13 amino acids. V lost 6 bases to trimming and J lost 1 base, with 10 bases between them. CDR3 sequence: CASRGGFSYEQYF. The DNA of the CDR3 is TGTGCCAGCAGGGGGGGATTTTCCTACGAGCAGTACTTC.

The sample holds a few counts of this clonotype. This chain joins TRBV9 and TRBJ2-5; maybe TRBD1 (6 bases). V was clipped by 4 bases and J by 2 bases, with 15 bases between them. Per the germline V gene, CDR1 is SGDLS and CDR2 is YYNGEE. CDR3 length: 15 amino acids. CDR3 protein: CASSPSGTNQETQYF. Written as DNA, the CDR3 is TGTGCCAGCAGCCCCTCGGGGACAAATCAAGAGACCCAGTACTTC.

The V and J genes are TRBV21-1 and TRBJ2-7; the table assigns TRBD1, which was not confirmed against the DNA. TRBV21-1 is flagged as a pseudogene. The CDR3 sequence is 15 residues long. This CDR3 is CASSKRGPLSYEQYF. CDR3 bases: TGTGCCAGCAGCAAAAGGGGACCCCTCTCCTACGAGCAGTACTTC.

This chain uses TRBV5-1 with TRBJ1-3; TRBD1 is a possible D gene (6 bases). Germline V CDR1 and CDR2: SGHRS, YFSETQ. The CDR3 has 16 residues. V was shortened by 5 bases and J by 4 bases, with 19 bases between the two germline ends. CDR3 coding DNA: TGCGCCAGCAGGACTGGCGTATTCACAGGGGGAAACACCATATATTTT. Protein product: CASRTGVFTGGNTIYF.

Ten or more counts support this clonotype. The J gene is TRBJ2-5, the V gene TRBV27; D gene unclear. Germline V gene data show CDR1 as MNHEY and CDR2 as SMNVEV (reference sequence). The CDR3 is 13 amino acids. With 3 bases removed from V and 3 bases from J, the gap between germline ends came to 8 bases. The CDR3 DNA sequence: TGTGCCAGCAGTTTTGCCGGTGAAGAGACCCAGTACTTC. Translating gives CASSFAGEETQYF.

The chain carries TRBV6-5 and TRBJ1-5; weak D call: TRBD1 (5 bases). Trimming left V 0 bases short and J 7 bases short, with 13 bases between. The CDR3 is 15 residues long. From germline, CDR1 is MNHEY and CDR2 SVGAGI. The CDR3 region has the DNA TGTGCCAGCAGTTACTCGGGGGGGGTTGGCCAGCCCCAGCATTTT. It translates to CASSYSGGVGQPQHF.

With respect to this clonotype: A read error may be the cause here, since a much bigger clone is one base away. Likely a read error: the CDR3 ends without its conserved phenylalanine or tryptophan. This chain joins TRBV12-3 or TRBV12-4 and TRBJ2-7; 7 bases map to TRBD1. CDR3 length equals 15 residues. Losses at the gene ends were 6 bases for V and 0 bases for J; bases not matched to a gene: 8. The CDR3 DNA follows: TGTGCCAGCAGACACCGGACAGGACTCTCCTACGAGCAGTACTAC. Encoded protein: CASRHRTGLSYEQYY.

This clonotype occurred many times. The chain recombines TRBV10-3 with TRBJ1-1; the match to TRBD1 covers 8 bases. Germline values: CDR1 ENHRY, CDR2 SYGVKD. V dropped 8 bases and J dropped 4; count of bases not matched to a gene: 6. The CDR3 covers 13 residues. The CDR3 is CAIQLDRGTEAFF. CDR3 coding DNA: TGTGCCATCCAGCTCGACAGGGGCACTGAAGCTTTCTTT.

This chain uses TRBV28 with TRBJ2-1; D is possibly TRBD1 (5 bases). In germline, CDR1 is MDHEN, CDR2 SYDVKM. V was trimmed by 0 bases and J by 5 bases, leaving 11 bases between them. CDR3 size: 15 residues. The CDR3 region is CASSLWRQQDNEQFF. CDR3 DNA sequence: TGTGCCAGCAGTTTATGGAGACAGCAGGACAATGAGCAGTTCTTC.

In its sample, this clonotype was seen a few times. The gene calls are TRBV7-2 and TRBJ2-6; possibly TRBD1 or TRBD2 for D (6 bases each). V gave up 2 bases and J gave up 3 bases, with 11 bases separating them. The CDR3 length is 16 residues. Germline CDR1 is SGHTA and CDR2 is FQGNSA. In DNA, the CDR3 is TGTGCCAGCAGCTTAAAAGGGGGGAGTGGGGCCAACGTCCTGACTTTC. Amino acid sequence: CASSLKGGSGANVLTF. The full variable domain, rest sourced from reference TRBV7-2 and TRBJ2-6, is GAGVSQSPSNKVTEKGKDVELRCDPISGHTALYWYRQSLGQGLEFLIYFQGNSAPDKSGLPSDRFSAERTGGSVSTLTIQRTQQEDSAVYLCASSLKGGSGANVLTFGAGSRLTVL.

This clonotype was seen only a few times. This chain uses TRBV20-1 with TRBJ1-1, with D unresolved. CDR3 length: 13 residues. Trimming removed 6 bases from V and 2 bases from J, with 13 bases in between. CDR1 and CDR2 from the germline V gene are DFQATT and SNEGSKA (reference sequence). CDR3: CSANDGINTEAFF. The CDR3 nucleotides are TGCAGTGCCAACGACGGGATAAACACTGAAGCTTTCTTT.

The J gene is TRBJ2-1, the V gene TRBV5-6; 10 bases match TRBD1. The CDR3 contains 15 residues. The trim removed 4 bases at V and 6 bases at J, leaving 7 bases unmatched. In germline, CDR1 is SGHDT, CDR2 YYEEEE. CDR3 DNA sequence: TGTGCCAGCAGCCAAGGACAGGGGGTCTCCAATGAGCAGTTCTTC. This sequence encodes CASSQGQGVSNEQFF.

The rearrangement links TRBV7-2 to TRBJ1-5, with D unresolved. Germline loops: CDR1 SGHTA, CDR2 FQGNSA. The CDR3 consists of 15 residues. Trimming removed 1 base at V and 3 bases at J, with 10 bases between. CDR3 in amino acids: CASSLGGRNNQPQHF. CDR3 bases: TGTGCCAGCAGCTTAGGAGGAAGGAACAATCAGCCCCAGCATTTT.

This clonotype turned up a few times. CDR3 sequence reads: CASSPPPGQGSYGYTF. The DNA for the CDR3 is TGTGCCAGCAGCCCCCCTCCGGGACAGGGAAGCTATGGCTACACCTTC. The chain has TRBV11-2 and TRBJ1-2; 9 bases are a match to TRBD1. V was pared by 5 bases and J by 4 bases, with 11 bases of the junction left unmatched. Germline CDR1 SGHAT, CDR2 FQNNGV. This CDR3 comprises 16 residues.

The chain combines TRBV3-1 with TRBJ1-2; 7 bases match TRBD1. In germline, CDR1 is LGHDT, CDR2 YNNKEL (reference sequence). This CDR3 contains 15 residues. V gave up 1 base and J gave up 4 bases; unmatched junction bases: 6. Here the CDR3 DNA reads TGTGCCAGCAGCCAAGCAGCGACAGGGTCCTATGGCTACACCTTC. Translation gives CASSQAATGSYGYTF.

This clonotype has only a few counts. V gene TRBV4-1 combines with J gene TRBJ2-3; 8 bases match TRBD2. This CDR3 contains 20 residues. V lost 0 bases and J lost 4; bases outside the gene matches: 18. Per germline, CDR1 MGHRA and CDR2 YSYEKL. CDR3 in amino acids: CASSQDHGGRGGLGADTQYF. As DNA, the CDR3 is TGCGCCAGCAGCCAAGATCATGGCGGTCGGGGGGGCCTTGGCGCAGATACGCAGTATTTT.

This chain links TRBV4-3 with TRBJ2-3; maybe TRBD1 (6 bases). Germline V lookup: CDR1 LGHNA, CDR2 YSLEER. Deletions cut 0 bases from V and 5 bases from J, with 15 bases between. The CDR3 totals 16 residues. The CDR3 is CASSQDWSQGIDTQYF. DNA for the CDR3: TGCGCCAGCAGCCAAGATTGGTCGCAGGGGATAGATACGCAGTATTTT.

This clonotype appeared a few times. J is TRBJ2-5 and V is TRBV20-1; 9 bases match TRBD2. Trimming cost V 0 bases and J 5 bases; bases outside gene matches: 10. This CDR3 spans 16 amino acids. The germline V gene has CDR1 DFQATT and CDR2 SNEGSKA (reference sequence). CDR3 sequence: CSARDGRTSGRETQYF. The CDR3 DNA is TGCAGTGCTAGAGATGGCCGAACTAGCGGGCGGGAGACCCAGTACTTC.

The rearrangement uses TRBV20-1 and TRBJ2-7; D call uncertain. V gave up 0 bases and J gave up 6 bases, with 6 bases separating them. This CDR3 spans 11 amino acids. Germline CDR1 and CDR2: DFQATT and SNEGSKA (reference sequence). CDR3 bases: TGCAGTGCTAGAGAGGTTGGCGAGCAGTACTTC. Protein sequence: CSAREVGEQYF.

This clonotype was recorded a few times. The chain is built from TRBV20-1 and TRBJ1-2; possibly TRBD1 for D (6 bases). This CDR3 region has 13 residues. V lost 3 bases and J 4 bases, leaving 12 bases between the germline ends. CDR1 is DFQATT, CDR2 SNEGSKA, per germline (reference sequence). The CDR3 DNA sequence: TGCAGTGCTAGGATAGACAGGACCTATGGCTACACCTTC. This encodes CSARIDRTYGYTF.

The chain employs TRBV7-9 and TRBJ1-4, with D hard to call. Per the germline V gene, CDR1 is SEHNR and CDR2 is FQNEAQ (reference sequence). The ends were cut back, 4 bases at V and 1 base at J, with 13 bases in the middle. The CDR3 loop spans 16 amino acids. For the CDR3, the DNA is TGTGCCAGCAGCTCAAGCCGGAGGGAAACTAATGAAAAACTGTTTTTT. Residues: CASSSSRRETNEKLFF.

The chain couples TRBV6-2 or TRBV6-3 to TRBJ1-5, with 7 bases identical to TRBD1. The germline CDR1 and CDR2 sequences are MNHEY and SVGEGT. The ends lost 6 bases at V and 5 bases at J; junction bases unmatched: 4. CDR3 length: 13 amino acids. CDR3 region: CASRQQGYQPQHF. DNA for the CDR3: TGTGCCAGCAGACAACAGGGGTATCAGCCCCAGCATTTT.

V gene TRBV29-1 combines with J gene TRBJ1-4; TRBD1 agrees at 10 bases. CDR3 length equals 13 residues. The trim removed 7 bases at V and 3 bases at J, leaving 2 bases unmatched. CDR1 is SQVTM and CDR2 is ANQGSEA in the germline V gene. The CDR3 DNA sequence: TGCAGCGGGGGGACAGGGGCTAATGAAAAACTGTTTTTT. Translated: CSGGTGANEKLFF. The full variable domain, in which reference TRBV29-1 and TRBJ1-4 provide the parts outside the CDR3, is SAVISQKPSRDICQRGTSLTIQCQVDSQVTMMFWYRQQPGQSLTLIATANQGSEATYESGFVIDKFPISRPNLTFSTLTVSNMSPEDSSIYLCSGGTGANEKLFFGSGTQLSVL.

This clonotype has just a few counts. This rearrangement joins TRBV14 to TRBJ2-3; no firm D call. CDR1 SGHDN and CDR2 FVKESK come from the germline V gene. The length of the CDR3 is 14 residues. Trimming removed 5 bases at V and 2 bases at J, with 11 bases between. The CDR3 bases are TGTGCCAGCAGCAGTTTTACGAACACAGATACGCAGTATTTT. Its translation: CASSSFTNTDTQYF.